These 21 T cell receptor beta chains were all obtained from the same sample, sequenced in a study of regulatory T cells in long-lasting Graves disease (dated by TCRdb to the early 2020s). Interpreted using the paper, the time point label stands for: newly diagnosed GD, antithyroid drugs for less than 3 months. For both TCR sequencing and RNA sequencing, RNA was extracted from PBMCs in TRIzol. The library relied on multiplex PCR. TCRdb lists the instrument as Illumina HiSeq 4000. To build TCR beta libraries, CDR3 regions were amplified by Arm-PCR using iRepertoire HTBI primers. TCRdb trimmed the raw reads at Q25, called clones with MiXCR and kept productive beta chains. Records with the same CDR3 protein are collapsed into one entry carrying the most frequent genes and DNA. Within this sample are almost 450,000 distinct CDR3 sequences, with around 17% of them counted one time only. Of the sample, around 10% is held by the ten largest clones.

Another study also made use of these data, one on T cells in Graves' hyperthyroidism and ophthalmopathy.

The sample here was peripheral blood mononuclear cells (PBMCs), taken at new diagnosis, from a patient treated with antithyroid drugs. Receptor source: a woman in her twenties or thirties with Graves disease. Donor details come from another sample of the same person, matched by shared clones.

This clonotype was observed a handful of times. The rearrangement links TRBV15 to TRBJ2-1, with 7 bases matching TRBD2. The CDR3 loop spans 15 amino acids. The trim removed 0 bases at V and 7 bases at J, leaving 6 bases unmatched. CDR1 is LNHNV, CDR2 YYDKDF, per germline (reference sequence). The CDR3 sequence: CATSREGGDENEQFF. DNA for the CDR3: TGTGCCACCAGCAGAGAGGGAGGGGATGAGAATGAGCAGTTCTTC. Full variable domain (remainder filled in from reference TRBV15 and TRBJ2-1): DAMVIQNPRYQVTQFGKPVTLSCSQTLNHNVMYWYQQKSSQAPKLLFHYYDKDFNNEADTPDNFQSRRPNTSFCFLDIRSPGLGDTAMYLCATSREGGDENEQFFGPGTRLTVL.

This clonotype has ten or more counts. The chain carries TRBV20-1 and TRBJ2-5; no clear D. CDR1 and CDR2 from the germline V gene are DFQATT and SNEGSKA (reference sequence). CDR3 length equals 12 residues. Trimming removed 1 base from V and 3 bases from J, with 6 bases in between. CDR3 DNA sequence: TGCAGTGCTAGAGTTCCCGAAGAGACCCAGTACTTC. It codes for CSARVPEETQYF.

Turning to this clonotype: One base separates it from a far larger clone, so it is likely a read error. The chain carries TRBV7-2 and TRBJ2-1; D is unclear. Germline V CDR1 and CDR2: SGHTA, FQGNSA. CDR3 length equals 14 residues. V lost 1 base and J lost 13, with 17 bases in between. This CDR3 reads CASSLGDLTETQFF. The CDR3 DNA reads as TGTGCCAGCAGCTTAGGAGATTTGACTGAGACCCAGTTCTTC.

This clonotype was observed a single time. The genes are TRBV5-1 and TRBJ2-7; 8 nucleotides align to TRBD2. The CDR3 is made up of 14 amino acids. Germline CDR1 reads SGHRS; CDR2 reads YFSETQ. J gave up 2 bases and V 5 bases, and 6 bases lay outside the gene matches. The CDR3 nucleotides are TGCGCCAGCAGGGAGACTAGCGAACCCTACGAGCAGTACTTC. It yields the protein CASRETSEPYEQYF.

The table lists this clonotype with many counts. The V call is TRBV2, the J call TRBJ2-1; 12 bases line up with TRBD2. The CDR3 extends over 22 amino acids. Trimming at V came to 6 bases and at J to 0 bases, leaving 21 bases not matched to a gene. Germline V lookup: CDR1 SNHLY, CDR2 FYNNEI. The DNA of the CDR3 is TGTGCCAGCAGCACCGTCCGGGTCCCTAGCGGGAGGGTTGGAAGCTCCTACAATGAGCAGTTCTTC. Translating it yields CASSTVRVPSGRVGSSYNEQFF.

The chain employs TRBV5-1 and TRBJ2-5; 10 bases agree with TRBD1. The germline V gene has CDR1 SGHRS and CDR2 YFSETQ. Trimming took 4 bases from V and 5 from J; bases not matched to a gene: 5. CDR3 length: 14 amino acids. CDR3 loop: CASSQGTGDETQYF. CDR3 sequence (DNA): TGCGCCAGCAGCCAAGGGACAGGGGACGAGACCCAGTACTTC.

This clonotype showed up many times. The rearrangement joins TRBV10-3 to TRBJ2-1; 7 bases are a match to TRBD2. The CDR3 runs 15 residues. J gave up 4 bases and V 5 bases, and 8 bases lay outside the gene matches. Per germline, CDR1 ENHRY and CDR2 SYGVKD. Here the CDR3 DNA reads TGTGCCATCAGTCCCTGGGGGGAGGGTTACAATGAGCAGTTCTTC. Translation gives CAISPWGEGYNEQFF.

Concerning this clonotype: It is likely a read error: a sequence one base away is far more abundant. This chain joins TRBV15 and TRBJ2-1; 7 bases match TRBD2. The CDR3 totals 18 residues. Germline V lookup: CDR1 LNHNV, CDR2 YYDKDF (reference sequence). The CDR3 sequence is CASSKGGDGDFSYNEQFF. The CDR3 bases are TGTGCCAGCAGCAAGGGAGGGGACGGAGATTTCTCCTACAATGAGCAGTTCTTC.

V usage is TRBV4-2 and J usage is TRBJ2-3; D gene unclear. V lost 1 base, J lost 3 bases, and 2 bases lay in between. Germline values: CDR1 LGHNA, CDR2 YNFKEQ. The CDR3 loop spans 12 amino acids. CDR3 bases: TGTGCCAGCAGCCAAGCGACAGATACGCAGTATTTT. Its translation: CASSQATDTQYF.

This clonotype was observed a few times. V and J are TRBV6-5 and TRBJ1-6, with D possibly TRBD1 on 6 matching bases. This CDR3 region has 13 residues. V lost 3 bases to trimming and J lost 7 bases, with 7 bases between them. In germline, CDR1 is MNHEY, CDR2 SVGAGI. CDR3 bases: TGTGCCAGCAGTTATACAGGGAATTCACCCCTCCACTTT. Its translation is CASSYTGNSPLHF.

This clonotype was counted only a few times. This chain joins TRBV27 and TRBJ2-2; the D is unclear. The CDR3 runs to 14 residues. Per germline, CDR1 MNHEY and CDR2 SMNVEV (reference sequence). Trimming shortened V by 0 bases and J by 5 bases, and 7 bases separated the two germline ends. CDR3 in amino acids: CASSLSDLTGELFF. CDR3 nucleotide sequence: TGTGCCAGCAGTTTATCGGACCTAACCGGGGAGCTGTTTTTT.

The rearrangement joins TRBV28 to TRBJ2-3, with D possibly TRBD1 on 5 matching bases. The V and J ends lost 4 bases and 6 bases respectively, with 14 bases between them. Germline V gene lookup returns CDR1 MDHEN and CDR2 SYDVKM. There are 14 residues in the CDR3. CDR3 nucleotide sequence: TGTGCCAGCAGTTGGCCAGGGTTTGCGGATACGCAGTATTTT. Amino acids: CASSWPGFADTQYF. The whole variable domain, filled in from reference TRBV28 and TRBJ2-3, reads DVKVTQSSRYLVKRTGEKVFLECVQDMDHENMFWYRQDPGLGLRLIYFSYDVKMKEKGDIPEGYSVSREKKERFSLILESASTNQTSMYLCASSWPGFADTQYFGPGTRLTVL.

The V gene is TRBV27, the J gene TRBJ1-1; 7 bases agree with TRBD1. V dropped 9 bases and J dropped 7; count of bases not matched to a gene: 5. CDR3 length: 11 amino acids. From germline, CDR1 is MNHEY and CDR2 SMNVEV (reference sequence). The CDR3 is CASTGQLEAFF. Here the CDR3 DNA reads TGTGCCAGTACGGGACAGCTTGAAGCTTTCTTT.

This clonotype was counted at least ten times. The chain recombines TRBV10-3 with TRBJ2-3; possible D gene TRBD1, 6 bases. Germline CDR1 reads ENHRY; CDR2 reads SYGVKD. The CDR3 totals 14 residues. Trimming cost V 7 bases and J 4 bases, with 15 bases left between them. CDR3 residues: CAITEWGLPDTQYF. The CDR3 DNA is TGTGCCATCACTGAATGGGGGCTTCCAGATACGCAGTATTTT.

This clonotype has ten or more counts. This chain links TRBV5-1 with TRBJ2-2; a weak D match, TRBD2 (6 bases). Trimming shortened V by 7 bases and J by 3 bases, and 7 bases separated the two germline ends. The CDR3 loop spans 12 amino acids. Germline CDR1 is SGHRS and CDR2 is YFSETQ. For the CDR3, the DNA is TGCGCCAGCTGGGAGGACACCGGGGAGCTGTTTTTT. Translated: CASWEDTGELFF.

Only a few counts were recorded for this clonotype. This rearrangement joins TRBV29-1 to TRBJ2-1; 10 bases align to TRBD2. Germline CDR1 and CDR2: SQVTM and ANQGSEA. The CDR3 sequence is 16 residues long. With 7 bases clipped from V and 4 bases from J, the junction kept 13 bases outside the gene matches. The CDR3 bases are TGCAGCGCCTGCCGCTTTACTAGCGGGAATTACAATGAGCAGTTCTTC. Translation gives CSACRFTSGNYNEQFF.

The CDR3 here is CSAPDDGANVLTF. The CDR3 DNA reads TGCAGTGCACCTGACGACGGGGCCAACGTCCTGACTTTC. The chain uses TRBV20-1 and TRBJ2-6; no definite D call. Germline V CDR1 and CDR2: DFQATT, SNEGSKA (reference sequence). CDR3 length: 13 amino acids. Trimming removed 6 bases at V and 4 bases at J, with 10 bases between.

This rearrangement joins TRBV5-1 to TRBJ2-3, with D perhaps TRBD2 (6 bases). Germline values: CDR1 SGHRS, CDR2 YFSETQ. The CDR3 sequence is 16 residues long. The V gene lost 6 bases and the J gene lost 0 bases, with 17 bases spanning the gap. CDR3: CASTGGSGLSTDTQYF. The CDR3 DNA reads as TGCGCCAGCACCGGGGGTAGCGGCCTTAGCACAGATACGCAGTATTTT.

There are many counts of this clonotype. This chain links TRBV20-1 with TRBJ2-1; D might be TRBD2 (6 bases). The germline CDR1 and CDR2 sequences are DFQATT and SNEGSKA (reference sequence). The CDR3 runs to 14 residues. Deletions cut 3 bases from V and 8 bases from J, with 17 bases between. This chain's CDR3 is CSASLAGYVHEQFF. In DNA, the CDR3 is TGCAGTGCTAGCCTGGCGGGGTACGTTCATGAGCAGTTCTTC.

The table lists this clonotype with many counts. V gene TRBV12-3 or TRBV12-4 combines with J gene TRBJ2-1; the match to TRBD2 covers 8 bases. The CDR3 has 16 amino acids. V lost 7 bases, J lost 0 bases, and 8 bases stayed unmatched. DNA of the CDR3: TGTGCCAGCACCATATGGGGGACTAGCTCCTACAATGAGCAGTTCTTC. Translation gives CASTIWGTSSYNEQFF.

This clonotype was counted at least ten times. The rearrangement links TRBV6-1 to TRBJ1-2; 7 nucleotides agree with TRBD1. The V and J ends lost 6 bases and 1 base, in that order; junction bases with no gene match: 14. The CDR3 totals 17 residues. Germline V gene data show CDR1 as MNHNS and CDR2 as SASEGT. The CDR3 nucleotides are TGTGCCAGCAGGCACAACAGGGGCGGACTTGATAACTATGGCTACACCTTC. Its protein is CASRHNRGGLDNYGYTF.